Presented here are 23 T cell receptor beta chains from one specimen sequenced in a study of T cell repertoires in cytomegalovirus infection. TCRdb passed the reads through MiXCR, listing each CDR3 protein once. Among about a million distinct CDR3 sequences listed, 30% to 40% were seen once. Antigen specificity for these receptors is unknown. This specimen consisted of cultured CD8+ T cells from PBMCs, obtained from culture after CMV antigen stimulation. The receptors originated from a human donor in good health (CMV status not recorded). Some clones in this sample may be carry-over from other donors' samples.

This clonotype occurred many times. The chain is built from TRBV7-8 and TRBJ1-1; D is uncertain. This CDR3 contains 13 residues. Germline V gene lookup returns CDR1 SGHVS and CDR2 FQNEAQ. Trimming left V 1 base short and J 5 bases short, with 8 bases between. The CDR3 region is CASSLGFSTEAFF. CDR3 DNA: TGTGCCAGCAGCTTAGGGTTCTCGACTGAAGCTTTCTTT.

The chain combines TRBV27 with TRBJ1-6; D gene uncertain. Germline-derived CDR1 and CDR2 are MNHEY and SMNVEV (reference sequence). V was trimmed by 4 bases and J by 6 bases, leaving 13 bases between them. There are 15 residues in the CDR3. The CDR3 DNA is TGTGCCAGCAGTTCCCTCCAGGAGACTAATTCACCCCTCCACTTT. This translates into CASSSLQETNSPLHF.

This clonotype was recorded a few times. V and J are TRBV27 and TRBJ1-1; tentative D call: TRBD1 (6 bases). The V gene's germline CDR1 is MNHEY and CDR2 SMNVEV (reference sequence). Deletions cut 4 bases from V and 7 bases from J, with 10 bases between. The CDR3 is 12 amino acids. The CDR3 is CASSYRVGEAFF. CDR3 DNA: TGTGCCAGCAGTTACAGGGTGGGTGAAGCTTTCTTT.

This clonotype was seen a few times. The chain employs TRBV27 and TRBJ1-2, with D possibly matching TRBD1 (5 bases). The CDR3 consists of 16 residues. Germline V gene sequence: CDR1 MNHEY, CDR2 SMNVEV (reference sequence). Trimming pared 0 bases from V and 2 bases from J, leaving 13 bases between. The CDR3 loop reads CASSLSYRPSNYGYTF. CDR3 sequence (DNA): TGTGCCAGCAGTTTATCGTACAGGCCTTCAAACTATGGCTACACCTTC.

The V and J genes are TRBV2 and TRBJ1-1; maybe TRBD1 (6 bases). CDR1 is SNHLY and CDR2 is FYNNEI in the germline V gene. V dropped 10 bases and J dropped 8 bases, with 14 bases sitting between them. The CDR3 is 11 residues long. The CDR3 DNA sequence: TGTGCCAAATTAACAGGGAGCGAAGCTTTCTTT. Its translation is CAKLTGSEAFF.

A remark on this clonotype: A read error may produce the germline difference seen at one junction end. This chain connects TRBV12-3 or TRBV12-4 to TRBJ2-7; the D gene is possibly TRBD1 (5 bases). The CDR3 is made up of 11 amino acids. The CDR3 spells CVSSLGDEQYF. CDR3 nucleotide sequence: TGTGTCAGCAGTTTAGGGGACGAGCAGTACTTC.

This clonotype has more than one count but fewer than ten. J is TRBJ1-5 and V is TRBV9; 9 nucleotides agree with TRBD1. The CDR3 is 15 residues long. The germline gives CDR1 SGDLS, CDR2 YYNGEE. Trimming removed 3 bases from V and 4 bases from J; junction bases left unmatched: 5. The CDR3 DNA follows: TGTGCCAGCAGCGCGACCGGGACAGGGAATCAGCCCCAGCATTTT. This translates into CASSATGTGNQPQHF.

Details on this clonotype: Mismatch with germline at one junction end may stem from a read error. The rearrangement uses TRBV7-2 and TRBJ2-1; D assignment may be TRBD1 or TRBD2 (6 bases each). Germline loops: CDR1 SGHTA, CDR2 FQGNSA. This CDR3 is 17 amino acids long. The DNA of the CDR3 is TGTGCCAGCTGCTTAAGGGGGGTCGGGGGTTACTACAATGAGCAGTTCTTC. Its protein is CASCLRGVGGYYNEQFF.

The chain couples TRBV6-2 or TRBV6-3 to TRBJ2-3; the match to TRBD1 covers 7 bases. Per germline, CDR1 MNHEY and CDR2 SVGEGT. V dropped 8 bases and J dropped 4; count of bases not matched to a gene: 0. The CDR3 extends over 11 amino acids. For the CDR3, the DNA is TGTGCCAGCCAGGGGGCAGATACGCAGTATTTT. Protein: CASQGADTQYF.

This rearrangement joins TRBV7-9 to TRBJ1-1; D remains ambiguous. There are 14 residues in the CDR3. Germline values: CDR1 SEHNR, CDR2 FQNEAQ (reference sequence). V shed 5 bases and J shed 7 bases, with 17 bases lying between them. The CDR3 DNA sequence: TGTGCCAGCAGCCCCGCCGATGGGTTCGATGAAGCTTTCTTT. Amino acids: CASSPADGFDEAFF. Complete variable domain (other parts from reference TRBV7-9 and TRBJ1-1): DTGVSQNPRHKITKRGQNVTFRCDPISEHNRLYWYRQTLGQGPEFLTYFQNEAQLEKSRLLSDRFSAERPKGSFSTLEIQRTEQGDSAMYLCASSPADGFDEAFFGQGTRLTVV.

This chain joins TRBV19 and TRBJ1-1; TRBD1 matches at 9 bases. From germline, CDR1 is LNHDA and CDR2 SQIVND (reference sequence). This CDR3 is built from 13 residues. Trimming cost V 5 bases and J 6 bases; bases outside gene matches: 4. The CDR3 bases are TGTGCCAGTAGTTATGGGACAGGGCCTGAAGCTTTCTTT. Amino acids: CASSYGTGPEAFF.

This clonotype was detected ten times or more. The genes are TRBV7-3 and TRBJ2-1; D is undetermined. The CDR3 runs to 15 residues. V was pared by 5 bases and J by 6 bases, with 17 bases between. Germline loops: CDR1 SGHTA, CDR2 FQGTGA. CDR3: CASSMTSAPVNEQFF. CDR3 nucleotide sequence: TGTGCCAGCAGCATGACTTCCGCGCCTGTCAATGAGCAGTTCTTC.

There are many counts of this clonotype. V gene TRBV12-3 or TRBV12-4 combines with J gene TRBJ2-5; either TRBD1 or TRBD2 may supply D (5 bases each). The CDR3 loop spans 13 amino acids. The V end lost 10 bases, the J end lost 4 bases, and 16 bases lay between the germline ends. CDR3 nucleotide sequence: TGTGCCACCCGACGAGGGGCCGGAGAGACCCAGTACTTC. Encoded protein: CATRRGAGETQYF.

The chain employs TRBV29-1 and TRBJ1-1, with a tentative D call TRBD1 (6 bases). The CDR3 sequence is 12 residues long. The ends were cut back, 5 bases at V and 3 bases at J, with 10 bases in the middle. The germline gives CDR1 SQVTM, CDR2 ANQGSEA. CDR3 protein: CSVLGGYTEAFF. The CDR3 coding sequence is TGCAGCGTTTTGGGGGGCTACACTGAAGCTTTCTTT.

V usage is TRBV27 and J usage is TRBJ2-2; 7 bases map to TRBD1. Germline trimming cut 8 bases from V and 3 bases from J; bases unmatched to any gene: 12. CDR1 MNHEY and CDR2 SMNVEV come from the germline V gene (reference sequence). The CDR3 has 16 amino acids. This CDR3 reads CASFSRQGEDTGELFF. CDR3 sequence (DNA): TGTGCCAGCTTTTCCCGACAGGGAGAAGACACCGGGGAGCTGTTTTTT.

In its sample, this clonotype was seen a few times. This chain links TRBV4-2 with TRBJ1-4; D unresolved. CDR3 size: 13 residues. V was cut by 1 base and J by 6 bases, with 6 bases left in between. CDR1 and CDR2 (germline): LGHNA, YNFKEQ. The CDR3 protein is CASSQGADEKLFF. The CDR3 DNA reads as TGTGCCAGCAGCCAAGGGGCCGATGAAAAACTGTTTTTT.

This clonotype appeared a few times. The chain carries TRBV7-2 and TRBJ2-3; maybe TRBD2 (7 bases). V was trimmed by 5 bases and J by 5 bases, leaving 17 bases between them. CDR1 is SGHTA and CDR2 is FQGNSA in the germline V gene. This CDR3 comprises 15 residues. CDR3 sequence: CASSPLGGAVDTQYF. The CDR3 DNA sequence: TGTGCCAGCAGCCCTCTGGGGGGGGCCGTAGATACGCAGTATTTT.

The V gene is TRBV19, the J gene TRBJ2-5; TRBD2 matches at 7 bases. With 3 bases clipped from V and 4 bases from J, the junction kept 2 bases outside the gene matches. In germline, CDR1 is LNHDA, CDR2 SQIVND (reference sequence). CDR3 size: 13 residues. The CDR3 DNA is TGTGCCAGTAGTATTCGCGGGGGAGAGACCCAGTACTTC. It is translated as CASSIRGGETQYF.

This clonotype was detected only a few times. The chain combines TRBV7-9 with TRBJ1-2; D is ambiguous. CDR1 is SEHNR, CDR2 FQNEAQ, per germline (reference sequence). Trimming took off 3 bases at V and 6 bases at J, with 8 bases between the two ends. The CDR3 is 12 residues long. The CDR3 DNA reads TGTGCCAGCAGCTTGTCAATCGATGGCTACACCTTC. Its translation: CASSLSIDGYTF.

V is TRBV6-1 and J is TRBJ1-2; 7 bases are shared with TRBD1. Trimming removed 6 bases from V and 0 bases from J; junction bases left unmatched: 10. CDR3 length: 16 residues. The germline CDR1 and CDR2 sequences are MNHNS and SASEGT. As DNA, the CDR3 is TGTGCCAGCAGGGGAAAGGGAAGGGGGCCTAACTATGGCTACACCTTC. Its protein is CASRGKGRGPNYGYTF.

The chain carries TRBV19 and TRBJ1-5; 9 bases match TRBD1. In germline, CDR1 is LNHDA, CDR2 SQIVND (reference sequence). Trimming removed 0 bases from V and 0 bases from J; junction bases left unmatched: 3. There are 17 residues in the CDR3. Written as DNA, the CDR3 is TGTGCCAGTAGTATAGACGGGACAGGGCCTAGCAATCAGCCCCAGCATTTT. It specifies CASSIDGTGPSNQPQHF.

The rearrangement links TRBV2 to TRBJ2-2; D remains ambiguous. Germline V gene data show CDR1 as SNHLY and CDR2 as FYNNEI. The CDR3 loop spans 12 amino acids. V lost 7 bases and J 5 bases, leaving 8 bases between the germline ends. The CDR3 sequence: CASNKGTGELFF. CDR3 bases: TGTGCCAGCAACAAAGGGACCGGGGAGCTGTTTTTT. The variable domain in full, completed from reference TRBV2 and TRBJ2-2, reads EPEVTQTPSHQVTQMGQEVILRCVPISNHLYFYWYRQILGQKVEFLVSFYNNEISEKSEIFDDQFSVERPDGSNFTLKIRSTKLEDSAMYFCASNKGTGELFFGEGSRLTVL.

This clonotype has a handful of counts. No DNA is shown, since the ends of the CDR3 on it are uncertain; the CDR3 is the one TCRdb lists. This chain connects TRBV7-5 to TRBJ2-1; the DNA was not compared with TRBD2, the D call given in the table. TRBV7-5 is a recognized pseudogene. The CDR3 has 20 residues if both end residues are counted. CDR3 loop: CISVPEAPGTSGGGYNEQFF.